Below, 19 T cell receptor beta chains from the same sample are listed, as sequenced in a study of early T cells in non-severe SARS-CoV-2 infection. TCRdb reanalysed the 5' RACE reads using MiXCR and keeps one entry per CDR3 protein. This sample has roughly 97,000 distinct CDR3 sequences, with approximately 10% found just once. The starting material was whole blood, obtained at baseline. Source of these receptors: an adult who was a healthcare worker with PCR-confirmed SARS-CoV-2 infection or an uninfected control (not recorded which).

The chain employs TRBV30 and TRBJ2-1; 9 bases match TRBD2. CDR3 length: 16 residues. Germline V gene lookup returns CDR1 GTSNPN and CDR2 SVGIG (reference sequence). Trimming removed 5 bases from V and 8 bases from J; junction bases left unmatched: 16. CDR3 coding DNA: TGTGCCTGGCTACACCCTTGGGCGGGAGGGCCCTATGAGCAGTTCTTC. It yields the protein CAWLHPWAGGPYEQFF.

This clonotype was picked up a small number of times. V is TRBV12-3 or TRBV12-4 and J is TRBJ1-5; D is unresolved. V lost 1 base and J 4 bases, leaving 5 bases between the germline ends. CDR3 length: 13 amino acids. The CDR3 DNA follows: TGTGCCAGCAGTTTAGGTGAAAATCAGCCCCAGCATTTT. Amino acids: CASSLGENQPQHF.

This sequence joins TRBV6-6 and TRBJ1-5; unclear D gene. V shed 8 bases and J shed 2 bases, with 13 bases lying between them. The CDR3 loop spans 14 amino acids. Germline V gives CDR1 MNHNY, CDR2 SVGAGI (reference sequence). The CDR3 DNA follows: TGTGCCAGCGGGGTTTTAGTCGGCAATCAGCCCCAGCATTTT. Its protein product is CASGVLVGNQPQHF.

The chain is built from TRBV10-3 and TRBJ2-7, with 7 nucleotides matching TRBD1. The CDR3 is 12 residues long. Germline CDR1 reads ENHRY; CDR2 reads SYGVKD. The ends lost 6 bases at V and 5 bases at J; junction bases unmatched: 4. CDR3 DNA: TGTGCCATCAGATCAGACAGGGACGAGCAGTACTTC. This encodes CAIRSDRDEQYF.

The chain uses TRBV14 and TRBJ2-1; the D is unclear. V lost 4 bases, J lost 3 bases, and 10 bases lay in between. This CDR3 comprises 14 residues. CDR1 is SGHDN and CDR2 is FVKESK in the germline V gene. CDR3 sequence (DNA): TGTGCCAGCAGCCGAGAGACATACTACAATGAGCAGTTCTTC. As protein: CASSRETYYNEQFF.

The CDR3 loop is CASSEAYAGGGTDTQYF. The CDR3 DNA reads as TGTGCCAGCAGTGAAGCGTACGCGGGGGGCGGAACAGATACGCAGTATTTT. The J gene is TRBJ2-3, the V gene TRBV6-1; 8 nucleotides agree with TRBD2. Per germline, CDR1 MNHNS and CDR2 SASEGT. V lost 0 bases to trimming and J lost 3 bases; unmatched junction nucleotides: 8. The CDR3 has 17 residues.

The table lists this clonotype with a few counts. This chain uses TRBV20-1 with TRBJ2-5; TRBD2 agrees at 11 bases. This CDR3 is built from 14 residues. J gave up 4 bases and V 2 bases, and 3 bases lay outside the gene matches. Germline lookup yields CDR1 DFQATT and CDR2 SNEGSKA (reference sequence). The CDR3 sequence is CSARTSGRPETQYF. The DNA for the CDR3 is TGCAGTGCTAGAACTAGCGGGAGACCAGAGACCCAGTACTTC.

This clonotype showed up just a few times. This rearrangement joins TRBV21-1 to TRBJ2-7; TRBD2 was called by the table and not checked on the DNA. TRBV21-1 is recorded as a pseudogene. The CDR3 is 15 amino acids. CDR3 region: CASSNMTSEPYEQYF. CDR3 sequence (DNA): TGTGCCAGCAGCAATATGACTAGCGAACCCTACGAGCAGTACTTC.

This clonotype was observed a handful of times. The V gene is TRBV11-2, the J gene TRBJ2-1; D is possibly TRBD2 (7 bases). The CDR3 totals 19 residues. The V end lost 2 bases, the J end lost 4 bases, and 24 bases lay between the germline ends. The germline V gene encodes CDR1 SGHAT and CDR2 FQNNGV. This CDR3 is CASSLRGGSGTTHYNEQFF. CDR3 nucleotides: TGTGCCAGCAGCTTAAGGGGGGGTTCCGGGACTACCCATTACAATGAGCAGTTCTTC.

This clonotype was counted between two and nine times. This CDR3 reads CASSDATKTPQYGYTF. CDR3 nucleotides: TGTGCCAGCAGCGACGCTACCAAAACTCCTCAATATGGCTACACCTTC. The chain links TRBV6-6 to TRBJ1-2; D is undetermined. Trimming left V 6 bases short and J 5 bases short, with 22 bases between. The CDR3 length is 16 residues. The germline V gene encodes CDR1 MNHNY and CDR2 SVGAGI (reference sequence).

The rearrangement joins TRBV7-2 to TRBJ2-5; TRBD2 agrees at 14 bases. Looked up from germline, CDR1 is SGHTA and CDR2 is FQGNSA. The V segment lost 5 bases and the J segment 7 bases; nucleotides outside the gene matches: 6. This CDR3 has 15 amino acids. The CDR3 DNA sequence: TGTGCCAGCAGCCGAGGGACTAGCGGGGGAGGGACCCAGTACTTC. Its protein is CASSRGTSGGGTQYF.

This clonotype showed up just a few times. The V call is TRBV14, the J call TRBJ2-6; 12 bases agree with TRBD2. J lost 2 bases, V lost 6 bases, and 5 bases had no gene match. This CDR3 spans 17 amino acids. The germline CDR1 and CDR2 sequences are SGHDN and FVKESK. Here the CDR3 reads CASSRLAGVAGANVLTF. CDR3 in DNA: TGTGCCAGCAGTCGACTAGCGGGAGTTGCTGGGGCCAACGTCCTGACTTTC. Full variable domain (missing parts from reference TRBV14 and TRBJ2-6): EAGVTQFPSHSVIEKGQTVTLRCDPISGHDNLYWYRRVMGKEIKFLLHFVKESKQDESGMPNNRFLAERTGGTYSTLKVQPAELEDSGVYFCASSRLAGVAGANVLTFGAGSRLTVL.

This clonotype was detected ten times or more. The chain's CDR3 is CSVPIRDAEAFF. The CDR3 DNA is TGCAGCGTTCCCATTAGAGACGCAGAAGCTTTCTTT. This chain links TRBV29-1 with TRBJ1-1; D gene uncertain. This CDR3 is 12 amino acids long. Germline loops: CDR1 SQVTM, CDR2 ANQGSEA. The ends were cut back, 5 bases at V and 8 bases at J, with 15 bases in the middle.

V is TRBV4-1 and J is TRBJ2-7, with a possible D match to TRBD2 (7 bases). Trimming removed 4 bases at V and 0 bases at J, with 16 bases between. CDR1 is MGHRA, CDR2 YSYEKL, per germline. This CDR3 is 16 amino acids long. The CDR3 DNA sequence: TGCGCCAGCAGCCGGGATGGGGGGGCGAGCTCCTACGAGCAGTACTTC. Residues: CASSRDGGASSYEQYF.

J is TRBJ1-2 and V is TRBV7-9, with D unresolved. The V gene lost 1 base and the J gene lost 4 bases, with 13 bases spanning the gap. CDR3 size: 15 residues. Germline lookup yields CDR1 SEHNR and CDR2 FQNEAQ (reference sequence). The CDR3 region is CASSLGLEPPYGYTF. CDR3 DNA: TGTGCCAGCAGCTTAGGGCTGGAGCCTCCCTATGGCTACACCTTC.

The chain links TRBV11-2 to TRBJ1-6; tentative D call: TRBD1 (5 bases). Trimming took 5 bases from V and 10 from J, leaving 18 bases between them. Germline-derived CDR1 and CDR2 are SGHAT and FQNNGV. The CDR3 is 15 amino acids. The CDR3 is CASSPVKGRRSPLHF. DNA for the CDR3: TGTGCCAGCAGCCCCGTTAAGGGACGGAGATCACCCCTCCACTTT.

This clonotype was counted between two and nine times. The rearrangement links TRBV2 to TRBJ2-3; 7 positions agree with TRBD1. The CDR3 consists of 15 residues. V was pared by 5 bases and J by 2 bases, with 7 bases of the junction left unmatched. The V gene's germline CDR1 is SNHLY and CDR2 FYNNEI. CDR3: CASSLGQTNTDTQYF. The CDR3 region has the DNA TGTGCCAGCAGTTTGGGACAGACAAACACAGATACGCAGTATTTT.

In regard to this clonotype: This may be a read error: a much more frequent sequence differs by one nucleotide. V and J are TRBV7-6 and TRBJ2-7; D might be TRBD2 (5 bases). Trimming pared 5 bases from V and 3 bases from J, leaving 17 bases between. Germline V gene sequence: CDR1 SGHVS, CDR2 FNYEAQ. The CDR3 extends over 15 amino acids. This chain's CDR3 is CASSPHAEGDYEQYF. CDR3 sequence (DNA): TGTGCCAGCAGCCCCCACGCAGAGGGAGACTACGAGCAGTACTTC.

This clonotype was counted a few times. The chain recombines TRBV24-1 with TRBJ1-5, with D unclear. The germline V and J ends were trimmed by 3 bases and 3 bases, with 5 bases remaining between them. The germline V gene encodes CDR1 KGHDR and CDR2 SFDVKD. The CDR3 contains 13 residues. In DNA form, the CDR3 reads TGTGCCACCAGTGATGCGAACAATCAGCCCCAGCATTTT. The encoded protein is CATSDANNQPQHF.